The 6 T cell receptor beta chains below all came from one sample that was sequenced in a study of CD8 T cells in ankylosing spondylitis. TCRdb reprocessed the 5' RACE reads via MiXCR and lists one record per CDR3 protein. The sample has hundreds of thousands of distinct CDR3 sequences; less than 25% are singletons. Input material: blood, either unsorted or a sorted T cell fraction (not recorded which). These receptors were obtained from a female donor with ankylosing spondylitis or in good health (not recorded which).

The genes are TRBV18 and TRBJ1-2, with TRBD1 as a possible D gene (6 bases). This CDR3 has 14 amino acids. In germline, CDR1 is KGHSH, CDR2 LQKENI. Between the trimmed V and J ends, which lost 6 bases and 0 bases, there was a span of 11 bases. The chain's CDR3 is CASSPDRANYGYTF. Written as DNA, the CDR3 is TGTGCCAGCTCGCCGGACAGAGCTAACTATGGCTACACCTTC.

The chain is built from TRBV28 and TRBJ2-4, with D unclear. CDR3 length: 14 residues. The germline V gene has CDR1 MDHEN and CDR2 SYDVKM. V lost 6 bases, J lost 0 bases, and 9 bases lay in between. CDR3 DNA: TGTGCCAGCAGCGATGCCGGAGCCAAAAACATTCAGTACTTC. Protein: CASSDAGAKNIQYF. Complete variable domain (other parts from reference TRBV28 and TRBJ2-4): DVKVTQSSRYLVKRTGEKVFLECVQDMDHENMFWYRQDPGLGLRLIYFSYDVKMKEKGDIPEGYSVSREKKERFSLILESASTNQTSMYLCASSDAGAKNIQYFGAGTRLSVL.

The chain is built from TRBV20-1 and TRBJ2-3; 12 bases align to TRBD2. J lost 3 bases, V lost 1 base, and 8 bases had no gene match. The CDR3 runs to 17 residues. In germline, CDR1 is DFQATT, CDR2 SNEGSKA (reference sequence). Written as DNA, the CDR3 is TGCAGTGCTAGAGCGTTTCTAGCGGGAGGGCGGACAGATACGCAGTATTTT. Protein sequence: CSARAFLAGGRTDTQYF.

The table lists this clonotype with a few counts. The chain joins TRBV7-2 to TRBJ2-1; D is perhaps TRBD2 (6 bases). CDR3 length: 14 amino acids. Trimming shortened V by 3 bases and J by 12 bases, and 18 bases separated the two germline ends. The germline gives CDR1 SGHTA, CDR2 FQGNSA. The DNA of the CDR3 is TGTGCCAGCAGCTTGTCGGGAGCCAATCCCGGGCAGTTCTTC. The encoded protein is CASSLSGANPGQFF.

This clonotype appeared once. The CDR3 coding sequence is TGTGCCAGCAGCAACCTCCTACAGGGAACCCAACTAGCCAAAAACATTCAGTACTTC. Its translation: CASSNLLQGTQLAKNIQYF. The chain joins TRBV5-6 to TRBJ2-4; D possibly corresponds to TRBD1 (6 bases). This CDR3 comprises 19 residues. From germline, CDR1 is SGHDT and CDR2 YYEEEE. V lost 4 bases and J 0 bases, leaving 23 bases between the germline ends. Based on the CDR3 plus reference TRBV5-6 and TRBJ2-4, the full variable domain is DAGVTQSPTHLIKTRGQQVTLRCSPKSGHDTVSWYQQALGQGPQFIFQYYEEEERQRGNFPDRFSGHQFPNYSSELNVNALLLGDSALYLCASSNLLQGTQLAKNIQYFGAGTRLSVL.

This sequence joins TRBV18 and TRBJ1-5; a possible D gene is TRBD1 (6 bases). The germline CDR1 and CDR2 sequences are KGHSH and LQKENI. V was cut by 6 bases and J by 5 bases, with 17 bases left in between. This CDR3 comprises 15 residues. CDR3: CASSTGDTTDQPQHF. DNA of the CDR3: TGTGCCAGCTCCACTGGGGACACAACAGATCAGCCCCAGCATTTT.